These 5 T cell receptor beta chains came from one sample sequenced in a study of beta chain features in type 1 diabetes. Expressed TCRB transcripts were sequenced because the entire RNA isolate underwent reverse transcription. Clones were read by immunoSEQ multiplex PCR, and TCRdb kept only the in-frame ones, dropping some. The table records about 220,000 clones, roughly 11% of them present only once. Material: central memory CD4+ T cells from blood. The source of these receptors is a man younger than 35 in good health.

In its sample, this clone was seen a few times. The gene calls are TRBV28 and TRBJ2-1, with 8 bases lining up with TRBD1. Per the germline V gene, CDR1 is MDHEN and CDR2 is SYDVKM. CDR3 length: 12 amino acids. After removal of 2 bases from V and 16 bases from J, the junction contained 7 bases not matched to a gene. Here the CDR3 reads CASSLRDRRIFF. The CDR3 region has the DNA TGTGCCAGCAGTTTACGGGACAGGAGGATTTTCTTC.

The chain is built from TRBV4-1 and TRBJ2-5; 7 bases map to TRBD2. The J segment lost 5 bases and the V segment lost 1 base, leaving 1 base of the junction unmatched. The CDR3 contains 13 residues. Looked up from germline, CDR1 is MGHRA and CDR2 is YSYEKL. The CDR3, as DNA: TGCGCCAGCAGCCAAGCACTAGCGGAGACCCAGTACTTC. Protein product: CASSQALAETQYF.

V is TRBV5-6 and J is TRBJ2-5; no clear D. V gave up 2 bases and J gave up 10 bases, with 9 bases separating them. Germline assignment: CDR1 SGHDT and CDR2 YYEEEE. This CDR3 is built from 11 residues. CDR3 bases: TGTGCCAGCAGCTTTTCCGGTATCCAGTACTTC. Protein sequence: CASSFSGIQYF.

The gene calls are TRBV4-1 and TRBJ2-7; D gene uncertain. V was cut by 2 bases and J by 3 bases, with 14 bases left in between. In germline, CDR1 is MGHRA, CDR2 YSYEKL. The CDR3 is 15 residues long. The CDR3 region is CASSQRQADFYEQYF. Here the CDR3 DNA reads TGCGCCAGCAGCCAACGTCAGGCCGATTTCTACGAGCAGTACTTC.

The rearrangement joins TRBV30 to TRBJ2-3; the D gene could be TRBD1 or TRBD2 (5 bases each). The V end lost 0 bases, the J end lost 4 bases, and 17 bases lay between the germline ends. Germline lookup yields CDR1 GTSNPN and CDR2 SVGIG (reference sequence). The CDR3 is 16 amino acids. The CDR3: CAWSVAWGSSADTQYF. CDR3 nucleotide sequence: TGTGCCTGGAGTGTAGCCTGGGGGAGCAGCGCAGATACGCAGTATTTT.